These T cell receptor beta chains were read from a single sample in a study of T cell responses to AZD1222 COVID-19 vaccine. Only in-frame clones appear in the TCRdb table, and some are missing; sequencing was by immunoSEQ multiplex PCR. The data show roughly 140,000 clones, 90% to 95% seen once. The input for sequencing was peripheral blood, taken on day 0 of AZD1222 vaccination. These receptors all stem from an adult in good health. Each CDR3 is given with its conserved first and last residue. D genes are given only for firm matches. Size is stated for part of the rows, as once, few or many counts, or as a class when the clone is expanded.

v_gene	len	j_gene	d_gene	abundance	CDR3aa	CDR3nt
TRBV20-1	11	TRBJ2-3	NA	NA	CSAIFTDTQYF	TGCAGTGCTATTTTCACAGATACGCAGTATTTT
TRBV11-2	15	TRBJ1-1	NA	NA	CASSLAGSTGAEAFF	TGTGCCAGCAGCTTAGCGGGGAGTACAGGCGCTGAAGCTTTCTTT
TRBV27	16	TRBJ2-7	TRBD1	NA	CASSLLVRDRVDEQYF	TGTGCCAGCAGTTTATTAGTACGGGACAGGGTGGACGAGCAGTACTTC
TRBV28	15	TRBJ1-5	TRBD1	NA	CASSLDQGADQPQHF	TGTGCCAGCAGTTTAGACCAGGGGGCGGATCAGCCCCAGCATTTT
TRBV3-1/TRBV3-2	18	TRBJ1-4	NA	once	CASSQDITLQGRIEKLFF	TGTGCCAGCAGCCAAGATATTACTCTACAGGGAAGGATTGAAAAACTGTTTTTT
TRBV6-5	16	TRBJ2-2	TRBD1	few	CASSYSQGAYTGELFF	TGTGCCAGCAGTTACTCCCAGGGGGCTTACACCGGGGAGCTGTTTTTT
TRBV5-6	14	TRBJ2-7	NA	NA	CASSSWWGSYEQYF	TGTGCCAGCAGCTCCTGGTGGGGGTCCTACGAGCAGTACTTC
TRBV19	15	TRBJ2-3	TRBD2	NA	CASSASGSASDTQYF	TGTGCCAGTAGTGCTAGCGGGAGTGCCTCAGATACGCAGTATTTT
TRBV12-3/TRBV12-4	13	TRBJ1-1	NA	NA	CASSLRWGAFAFF	TGTGCCAGCAGTTTACGATGGGGGGCATTCGCTTTCTTT
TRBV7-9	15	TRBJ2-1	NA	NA	CASSLELRRGNEQFF	TGTGCCAGCAGCTTAGAACTAAGGAGAGGCAATGAGCAGTTCTTC
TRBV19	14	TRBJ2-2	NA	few	CASSSWVDTGELFF	TGTGCCAGTAGTTCGTGGGTAGACACCGGGGAGCTGTTTTTT
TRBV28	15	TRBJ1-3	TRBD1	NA	CASSLATGGGNTIYF	TGTGCCAGCAGTTTAGCTACAGGGGGCGGAAACACCATATATTTT
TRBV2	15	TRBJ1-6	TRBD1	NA	CASSEGSGGTSPLHF	TGTGCCAGCAGTGAAGGGTCAGGGGGTACCTCACCCCTCCACTTT
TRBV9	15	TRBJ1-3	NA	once	CASSAGLSSGNTIYF	TGTGCCAGCAGCGCAGGACTGTCCTCTGGAAACACCATATATTTT
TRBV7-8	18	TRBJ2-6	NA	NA	CASSPGPWGASGANVLTF	TGTGCCAGCAGCCCCGGGCCTTGGGGAGCCTCTGGGGCCAACGTCCTGACTTTC
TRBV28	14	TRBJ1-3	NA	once	CASSFRRQVYTIYF	TGTGCCAGCAGTTTCCGCCGCCAGGTTTACACCATATATTTT
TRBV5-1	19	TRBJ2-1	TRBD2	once	CASSRRTSGRLSSYNEQFF	TGCGCCAGCAGCCGGAGGACTAGCGGGAGGCTTAGCTCCTACAATGAGCAGTTCTTC
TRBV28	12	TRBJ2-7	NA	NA	CASSSVILEQYF	TGTGCCAGCAGCTCCGTCATTCTCGAGCAGTACTTC
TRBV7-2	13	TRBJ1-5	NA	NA	CASSTQGSQPQHF	TGTGCCAGCAGCACTCAGGGAAGTCAGCCCCAGCATTTT
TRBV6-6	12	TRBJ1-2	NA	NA	CASSNPNYGYTF	TGTGCCAGCAGTAACCCCAACTATGGCTACACCTTC
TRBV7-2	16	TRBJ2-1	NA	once	CASSLWVPPSYNEQFF	TGTGCCAGCAGCTTGTGGGTACCTCCCTCCTACAATGAGCAGTTCTTC
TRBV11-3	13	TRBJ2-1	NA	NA	CASSSTGTYEQFF	TGTGCCAGCAGCTCCACCGGGACCTATGAGCAGTTCTTC
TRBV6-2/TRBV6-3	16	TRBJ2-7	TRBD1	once	CASSPLKGQGNYEQYF	TGTGCCAGCAGCCCTCTCAAGGGACAGGGAAACTACGAGCAGTACTTC